This entry features one T cell receptor beta chain sequence. This sample is part of a study of blood T cell repertoires in COVID-19. Study-wide background: COVID-19 samples from acute and convalescent phases originated in the United States, Italy and Spain. PBMCs, B-cell-depleted T cells, or T cells were the source of the cDNA or gDNA that made up the material.

In the original analysis: Nucleated cell counts were estimated from reference gene primer amplification. Profiled with immunoSEQ multiplex PCR; TCRdb holds only in-frame clones, not every one. V and J calls and clone size are those listed in that table; D and trimming were worked out from the DNA. The sample shows around 200,000 clones, over 80% of them seen only once. The germline V gene has CDR1 KGHSH and CDR2 LQKENI. There are 16 residues in the CDR3. V lost 6 bases to trimming and J lost 2 bases, with 17 bases between them. V gene TRBV18 combines with J gene TRBJ2-1; D perhaps matches TRBD2 (6 bases). Sequenced sample: peripheral blood. This TCR was recovered from a human donor in a cohort sampled during active COVID-19. CDR3 bases: TGTGCCAGCTCTCAACTAGCTACCCCTCCCTACAATGAGCAGTTCTTC. Translating it yields CASSQLATPPYNEQFF. Filled out from reference TRBV18 and TRBJ2-1, the complete variable domain reads NAGVMQNPRHLVRRRGQEARLRCSPMKGHSHVYWYRQLPEEGLKFMVYLQKENIIDESGMPKERFSAEFPKEGPSILRIQQVVRGDSAAYFCASSQLATPPYNEQFFGPGTRLTVL.